This T cell receptor (beta chain) came from a study of Graves' ophthalmopathy and Graves' hyperthyroidism (dated by TCRdb to the late 2010s). Notes on the research overall: A patient counted as having stable hyperthyroidism if there was no progression to ophthalmopathy within 18 months of follow-up. The study used signatures of the TCR beta repertoire to tell Graves' ophthalmopathy apart from Graves' hyperthyroidism and to predict which patients would progress to ophthalmopathy. In total, around 140 blood samples were TCR-sequenced: 40 to 45 ophthalmopathy, roughly 77 hyperthyroidism and approximately 17 hyperthyroidism-to-ophthalmopathy patients. To explore V-J signatures distinguishing ophthalmopathy from hyperthyroidism, a discovery set of roughly 100 patients (fewer than 45 ophthalmopathy, roughly 55 stable hyperthyroidism) was enrolled. The independent validation cohort included 18 to 20 hyperthyroidism patients plus 17 patients who later progressed from hyperthyroidism to ophthalmopathy. T-cell repertoires of thyroid tissue and blood were compared in several hyperthyroidism patients. Following sample collection, hyperthyroidism patients were given methimazole at a starting dose of 30 mg daily, and ophthalmopathy patients were given high-dose intravenous methylprednisolone. Points the paper makes about the study in general: Most expanded thyroid clonotypes with frequency above 0.001 were also detected in blood, suggesting blood repertoires may reflect the thyroid immune response. In validation, the model predicted ophthalmopathy progression with about 70% sensitivity and 72.22% specificity; around twelve predicted patients were CT-confirmed with GO in a median of 6.5 months. Sample size was not predetermined statistically, and investigators were not blinded to group allocation. In cross-validation, the 13-signature model distinguished ophthalmopathy from stable hyperthyroidism with approximately 90% sensitivity and around 81% specificity, and in the test set the corresponding values were around 78% and 73%.

The CDR3 holds 15 amino acids from the cysteine to the phenylalanine. Solely the CDR3 DNA is kept, with 45 bases framed from the first base. Trimming takes 6 bases off V and 7 bases off J; junction bases not matched to a gene: 11. From the germline V gene (reference sequence), CDR1 is DFQATT and CDR2 is SNEGSKA. The hyperthyroidism patients were 18 to 65 years old and newly diagnosed, with a disease duration of less than 2 months. Patients with other autoimmune diseases, uncontrolled infections, pregnancy or lactation were excluded from the study. Diagnosis relied on clinical symptoms, serum thyroxine, TRAb, thyroid ultrasound and orbital computed tomography. Total RNA was extracted using Trizol reagent, and RNA quality was checked on an Agilent 2100 Bioanalyzer. For repertoire sequencing, TCR beta CDR3 regions were amplified from RNA transcripts. The first round was an RT-PCR using HTBI primers with the Qiagen OneStep RT-PCR kit, and this first round was followed by a second-round multiplex PCR, then size selection and purification. Libraries were sequenced paired-end with 100 bp reads on an Illumina HiSeq2000. As for how the authors treated the data: SOAPnuke was used for read processing, and reads with adapters, uncalled bases, a mean Phred below 15, or no exact constant-primer or identifier match were discarded. High-quality paired reads were merged with COPE v1.2.5. Each unique nucleotide sequence was defined as a clonotype, and clonotypes were aligned to IMGT TRB V, D and J references with MiTCR v1.1. Only V-J combinations with frequency above 0.0001 were analysed, covering around 99% of repertoires. For each V-J combination, a TCR clonal expansion and chaos score was defined as F50 clonal expansion divided by the chaos observed in the TCRdist matrix. Welch's t-statistics and random forest were used to reduce the features to 10 to 15 V-J combinations, which were then used as input to a naive Bayes classifier. The Morisita-Horn index was used to measure how similar the thyroid and blood repertoires were. TCRdb redid the processing of the public reads, applying fastp at Q25 and MiXCR, and retained in-frame beta chains. Every CDR3 protein is listed once, alongside the most common genes and DNA of its rows. These V and J calls derive from TCRdb rather than the authors' analysis. The sample data list 500,000 to 700,000 distinct CDR3 sequences, and approximately 37% of these were observed just once. Jointly, the top ten make up 3.5% to 5% of the sample.

This clonotype was picked up a small number of times. The clone's antigen remains unknown. No per-base quality is available; no much larger clone lies one base away. Input material: peripheral blood or thyroid tissue (not recorded which). The receptor was derived from an adult man with Graves' hyperthyroidism. The sequence is built from TRBV20-1 and TRBJ2-3, and 12 junctional nucleotides match TRBD2. DNA sequence: TGCAGTGCGGGGAGACTAGCGGGAGACGGAAATACGCAGTATTTT. This sequence encodes CSAGRLAGDGNTQYF.